What follows are 21 T cell receptor beta chains derived from one specimen sequenced in a study of blood T cell repertoires in COVID-19. Method: immunoSEQ multiplex PCR; TCRdb's copy keeps in-frame clones and lacks some. Altogether approximately 350,000 clones are present, approximately 86% being singletons, with the ten largest covering around 7.5%. The source material was peripheral blood. These receptors came from a woman aged 55 to 70 with COVID-19, enrolled during active disease.

The rearrangement uses TRBV2 and TRBJ1-1; D is unclear. This CDR3 has 13 amino acids. Trimming left V 2 bases short and J 3 bases short, with 7 bases between. Germline V CDR1 and CDR2: SNHLY, FYNNEI. CDR3 in amino acids: CASSESEYTEAFF. CDR3 nucleotides: TGTGCCAGCAGTGAATCAGAATACACTGAAGCTTTCTTT.

The gene calls are TRBV7-9 and TRBJ1-1; perhaps TRBD1 as D (5 bases). V gave up 3 bases and J gave up 4 bases, with 9 bases separating them. CDR3 length: 13 amino acids. Germline assignment: CDR1 SEHNR and CDR2 FQNEAQ (reference sequence). DNA for the CDR3: TGTGCCAGCAGCTTGGGAGGGACCACTGAAGCTTTCTTT. It codes for CASSLGGTTEAFF.

The chain links TRBV5-1 to TRBJ1-2; 10 bases align to TRBD1. The CDR3 sequence is 17 residues long. Trimming took 0 bases from V and 4 from J; bases not matched to a gene: 9. Germline V lookup: CDR1 SGHRS, CDR2 YFSETQ. DNA for the CDR3: TGCGCCAGCAGCTTGGATAGCTTAGGGACAGGGGCCTATGGCTACACCTTC. Its translation: CASSLDSLGTGAYGYTF.

J is TRBJ1-6 and V is TRBV5-4; D is uncertain. The CDR3 runs 17 residues. Per germline, CDR1 SGHNT and CDR2 YYREEE (reference sequence). Between the trimmed V and J ends, which lost 0 bases and 9 bases, there was a span of 19 bases. The CDR3 DNA sequence: TGTGCCAGCAGCTTGGAGTCCCGGATAGGGAGTGGTTCACCCCTCCACTTT. It codes for CASSLESRIGSGSPLHF.

The chain uses TRBV9 and TRBJ1-4; TRBD1 agrees at 7 bases. This CDR3 spans 16 amino acids. V lost 0 bases and J lost 4; bases outside the gene matches: 6. Germline V gene sequence: CDR1 SGDLS, CDR2 YYNGEE. For the CDR3, the DNA is TGTGCCAGCAGCGTAGCGGGACAGCCGTTTAATGAAAAACTGTTTTTT. Translated, it gives CASSVAGQPFNEKLFF.

This chain uses TRBV7-2 with TRBJ2-2; 8 bases agree with TRBD2. V lost 5 bases to trimming and J lost 6 bases; unmatched junction nucleotides: 14. The CDR3 has 17 amino acids. Germline V lookup: CDR1 SGHTA, CDR2 FQGNSA. CDR3 region: CASSPRGARGVSGELFF. CDR3 coding DNA: TGTGCCAGCAGCCCACGGGGGGCGCGGGGGGTTTCCGGGGAGCTGTTTTTT.

V gene TRBV4-3 combines with J gene TRBJ1-5; D remains unclear. Germline V gives CDR1 LGHNA, CDR2 YSLEER. The CDR3 runs 15 residues. The V end was cut by 0 bases, the J end by 6 bases, with 12 bases between. Here the CDR3 DNA reads TGCGCCAGCAGCCAAGATGAAGGGAGCGCTCAGCCCCAGCATTTT. The encoded protein is CASSQDEGSAQPQHF.

In its sample, this clone was seen a few times. The CDR3 coding sequence is TGTGCCAGCAGCTTGGCGACTAGCGGGGGGGCCTCTTATGAGCAGTACTTC. Translation: CASSLATSGGASYEQYF. The V gene is TRBV5-6, the J gene TRBJ2-7, with TRBD2 matching 14 bases. CDR1 is SGHDT and CDR2 is YYEEEE in the germline V gene. CDR3 length equals 17 residues. The V gene end was trimmed by 0 bases and the J gene end by 7 bases; junction bases not matched to a gene: 9.

The count of this clone is one. The genes are TRBV5-4 and TRBJ2-3; D unclear. With 4 bases removed from V and 5 bases from J, the gap between germline ends came to 17 bases. CDR3 length: 15 amino acids. Germline V gene lookup returns CDR1 SGHNT and CDR2 YYREEE (reference sequence). DNA for the CDR3: TGTGCCAGCAGCCCCGGCGGTGGCGTTGGAGATACGCAGTATTTT. Translation gives CASSPGGGVGDTQYF.

This chain connects TRBV6-5 to TRBJ1-1, with D possibly matching TRBD1 (5 bases). Germline lookup yields CDR1 MNHEY and CDR2 SVGAGI. V lost 8 bases and J 13 bases, leaving 17 bases between the germline ends. The CDR3 consists of 11 residues. CDR3 DNA sequence: TGTGCCAGCGGAACTGGGAGGGGAGGTTTCTTT. Translated, it gives CASGTGRGGFF.

For this clone: The same CDR3 can be traced to other DNA sequences in this sample. The genes are TRBV28 and TRBJ2-5, with D hard to call. Germline values: CDR1 MDHEN, CDR2 SYDVKM. V was pared by 6 bases and J by 5 bases, with 7 bases between. This CDR3 has 11 residues. The CDR3 loop is CASSLRETQYF. The CDR3 DNA reads TGTGCCAGCAGCTTGCGGGAGACCCAGTACTTC. The full variable domain, with the rest looked up from reference TRBV28 and TRBJ2-5, is DVKVTQSSRYLVKRTGEKVFLECVQDMDHENMFWYRQDPGLGLRLIYFSYDVKMKEKGDIPEGYSVSREKKERFSLILESASTNQTSMYLCASSLRETQYFGPGTRLLVL.

This clone showed up just once. The gene calls are TRBV7-8 and TRBJ2-1; D may correspond to TRBD1 or TRBD2 (10 bases each). Trimming shortened V by 5 bases and J by 8 bases, and 34 bases separated the two germline ends. Germline V gene data show CDR1 as SGHVS and CDR2 as FQNEAQ. The CDR3 totals 20 residues. The CDR3 loop reads CASSLVHRDRGYLAGDEQFF. CDR3 DNA: TGTGCCAGCAGCCTTGTACACCGGGACAGGGGCTATCTAGCGGGGGATGAGCAGTTCTTC. The whole variable domain, filled in from reference TRBV7-8 and TRBJ2-1, reads GAGVSQSPRYKVAKRGQDVALRCDPISGHVSLFWYQQALGQGPEFLTYFQNEAQLDKSGLPSDRFFAERPEGSVSTLKIQRTQQEDSAVYLCASSLVHRDRGYLAGDEQFFGPGTRLTVL.

The gene calls are TRBV5-6 and TRBJ2-7; D perhaps matches TRBD1 (5 bases). The CDR3 has 14 residues. V lost 0 bases, J lost 6 bases, and 13 bases lay in between. Germline-derived CDR1 and CDR2 are SGHDT and YYEEEE. The CDR3 DNA is TGTGCCAGCAGCTTGGGGGTCGTGGGGCTCGAGCAGTACTTC. Its protein product is CASSLGVVGLEQYF.

The chain links TRBV6-6 to TRBJ1-2; D is possibly TRBD1 (5 bases). CDR3 length: 14 residues. CDR1 is MNHNY, CDR2 SVGAGI, per germline (reference sequence). V dropped 7 bases and J dropped 0 bases, with 12 bases sitting between them. CDR3 in amino acids: CASTPGPANYGYTF. CDR3 coding DNA: TGTGCCAGCACCCCAGGGCCAGCTAACTATGGCTACACCTTC.

The sample holds one count of this clone. V gene TRBV9 combines with J gene TRBJ1-1; the D gene is possibly TRBD1 (6 bases). V was clipped by 0 bases and J by 3 bases, with 15 bases between them. The CDR3 extends over 16 amino acids. Germline CDR1 reads SGDLS; CDR2 reads YYNGEE. The DNA of the CDR3 is TGTGCCAGCAGCGTAGGGGTCGGGCAGGGGTACACTGAAGCTTTCTTT. Encoded protein: CASSVGVGQGYTEAFF.

The DNA of the CDR3 is TGCGCCAGCAGCACCATCTCCGGGGGGGAGACCCAGTACTTC. Its translation: CASSTISGGETQYF. This chain connects TRBV5-1 to TRBJ2-5, with 7 bases identical to TRBD2. V lost 4 bases, J lost 5 bases, and 8 bases stayed unmatched. Per germline, CDR1 SGHRS and CDR2 YFSETQ. This CDR3 spans 14 amino acids.

The table lists this clone with a few counts. The J gene is TRBJ1-2, the V gene TRBV6-5; 8 bases agree with TRBD1. CDR3 size: 13 residues. Germline CDR1 MNHEY, CDR2 SVGAGI. J lost 8 bases, V lost 6 bases, and 8 bases had no gene match. The CDR3 region is CASSPQDREGYTF. The CDR3, as DNA: TGTGCCAGCAGCCCACAGGACAGGGAAGGCTACACCTTC.

The chain links TRBV4-2 to TRBJ2-1; 13 bases match TRBD2. This CDR3 spans 20 amino acids. After removal of 1 base from V and 6 bases from J, the junction contained 15 bases not matched to a gene. The germline CDR1 and CDR2 sequences are LGHNA and YNFKEQ. The CDR3 spells CASSQGVSPGTSGESNEQFF. The CDR3 DNA sequence: TGTGCCAGCAGCCAAGGGGTAAGTCCCGGGACTAGCGGGGAATCCAATGAGCAGTTCTTC.

The chain links TRBV5-1 to TRBJ1-3; 9 bases map to TRBD1. After removal of 4 bases from V and 0 bases from J, the junction contained 17 bases not matched to a gene. Germline V lookup: CDR1 SGHRS, CDR2 YFSETQ. This CDR3 contains 20 residues. For the CDR3, the DNA is TGCGCCAGCAGCGCCGAACAGGGGGCGCTGACCTTACCCTCTGGAAACACCATATATTTT. Translation gives CASSAEQGALTLPSGNTIYF. Full variable domain (missing parts from reference TRBV5-1 and TRBJ1-3): KAGVTQTPRYLIKTRGQQVTLSCSPISGHRSVSWYQQTPGQGLQFLFEYFSETQRNKGNFPGRFSGRQFSNSRSEMNVSTLELGDSALYLCASSAEQGALTLPSGNTIYFGEGSWLTVV.

V and J are TRBV2 and TRBJ1-2, with 11 nucleotides matching TRBD1. The CDR3 is 15 residues long. The ends lost 7 bases at V and 5 bases at J; junction bases unmatched: 9. CDR1 is SNHLY and CDR2 is FYNNEI in the germline V gene. The CDR3 here is CASTLGQGAWYGYTF. CDR3 coding DNA: TGTGCCAGCACTCTCGGACAGGGGGCTTGGTATGGCTACACCTTC.

This clone was recorded once. CDR3 protein: CASSPRKGAGSPLHF. The CDR3, as DNA: TGCGCCAGCAGCCCGAGGAAGGGGGCAGGGTCACCCCTCCACTTT. This chain connects TRBV5-1 to TRBJ1-6; 7 bases match TRBD1. Germline V gene lookup returns CDR1 SGHRS and CDR2 YFSETQ. Germline trimming cut 4 bases from V and 10 bases from J; bases unmatched to any gene: 11. CDR3 size: 15 residues.